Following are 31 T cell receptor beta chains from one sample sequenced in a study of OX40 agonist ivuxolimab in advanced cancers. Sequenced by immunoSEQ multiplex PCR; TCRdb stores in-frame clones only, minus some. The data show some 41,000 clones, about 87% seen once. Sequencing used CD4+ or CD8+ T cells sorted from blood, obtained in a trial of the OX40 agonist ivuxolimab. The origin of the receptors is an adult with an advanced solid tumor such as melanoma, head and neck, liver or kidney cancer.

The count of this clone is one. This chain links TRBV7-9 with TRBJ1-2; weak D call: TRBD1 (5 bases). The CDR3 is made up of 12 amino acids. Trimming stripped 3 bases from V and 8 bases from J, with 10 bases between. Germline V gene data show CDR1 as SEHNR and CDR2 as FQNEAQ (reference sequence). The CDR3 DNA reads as TGTGCCAGCAGCTTGGGGCAGGCGGGCTACACCTTC. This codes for CASSLGQAGYTF.

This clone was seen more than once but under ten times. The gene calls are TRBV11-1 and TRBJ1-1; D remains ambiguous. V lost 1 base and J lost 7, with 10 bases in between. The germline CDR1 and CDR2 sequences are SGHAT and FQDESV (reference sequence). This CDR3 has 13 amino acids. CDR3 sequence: CASSLGRAREAFF. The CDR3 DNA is TGTGCCAGCAGCTTAGGTAGGGCCCGTGAAGCTTTCTTT.

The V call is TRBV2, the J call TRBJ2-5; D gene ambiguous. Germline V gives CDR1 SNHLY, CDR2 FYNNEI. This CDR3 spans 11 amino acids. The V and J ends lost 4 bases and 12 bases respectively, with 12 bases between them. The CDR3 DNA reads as TGTGCCAGCAGTGTAGTGGTCCGTGAGTACTTC. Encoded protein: CASSVVVREYF.

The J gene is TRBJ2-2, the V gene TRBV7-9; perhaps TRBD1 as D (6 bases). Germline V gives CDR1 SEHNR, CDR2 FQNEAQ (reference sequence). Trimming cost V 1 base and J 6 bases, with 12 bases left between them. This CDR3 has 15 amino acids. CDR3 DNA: TGTGCCAGCAGCTTAGTCAGGACAGTGTCCGGGGAGCTGTTTTTT. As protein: CASSLVRTVSGELFF.

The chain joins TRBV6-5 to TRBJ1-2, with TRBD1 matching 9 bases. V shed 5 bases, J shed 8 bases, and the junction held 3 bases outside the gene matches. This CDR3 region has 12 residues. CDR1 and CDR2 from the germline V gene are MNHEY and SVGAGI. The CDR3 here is CASSGDRVGYTF. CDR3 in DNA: TGTGCCAGCAGTGGGGACAGGGTAGGCTACACCTTC.

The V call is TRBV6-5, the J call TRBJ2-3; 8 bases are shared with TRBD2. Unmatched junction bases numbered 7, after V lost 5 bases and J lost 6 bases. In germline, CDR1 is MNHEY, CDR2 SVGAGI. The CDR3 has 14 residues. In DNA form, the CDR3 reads TGTGCCAGCAGTCCCTCGGGACTAGGGGATACGCAGTATTTT. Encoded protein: CASSPSGLGDTQYF.

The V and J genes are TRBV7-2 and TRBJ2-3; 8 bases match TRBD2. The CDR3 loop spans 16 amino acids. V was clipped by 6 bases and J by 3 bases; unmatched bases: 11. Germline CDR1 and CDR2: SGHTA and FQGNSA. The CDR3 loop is CASRRGLAGSTDTQYF. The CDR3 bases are TGTGCCAGCAGACGCGGGTTAGCGGGATCGACAGATACGCAGTATTTT.

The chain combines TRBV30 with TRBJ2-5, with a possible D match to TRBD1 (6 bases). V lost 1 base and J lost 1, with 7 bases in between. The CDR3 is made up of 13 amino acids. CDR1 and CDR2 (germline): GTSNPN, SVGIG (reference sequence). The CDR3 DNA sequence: TGTGCCTGGAGTGAGGGGGTCCAAGAGACCCAGTACTTC. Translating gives CAWSEGVQETQYF.

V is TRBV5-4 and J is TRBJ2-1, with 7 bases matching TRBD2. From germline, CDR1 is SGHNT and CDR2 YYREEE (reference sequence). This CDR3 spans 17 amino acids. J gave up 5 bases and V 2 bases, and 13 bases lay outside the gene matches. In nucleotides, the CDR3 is TGTGCCAGCAGCTTACCCTTTGTGGCGGGAGCCAACAATGAGCAGTTCTTC. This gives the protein CASSLPFVAGANNEQFF.

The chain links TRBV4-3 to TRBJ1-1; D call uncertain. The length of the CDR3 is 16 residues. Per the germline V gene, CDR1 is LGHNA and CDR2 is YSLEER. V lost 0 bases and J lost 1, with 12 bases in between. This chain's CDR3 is CASSQDRARGNTEAFF. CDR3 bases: TGCGCCAGCAGCCAAGATCGTGCACGAGGGAACACTGAAGCTTTCTTT.

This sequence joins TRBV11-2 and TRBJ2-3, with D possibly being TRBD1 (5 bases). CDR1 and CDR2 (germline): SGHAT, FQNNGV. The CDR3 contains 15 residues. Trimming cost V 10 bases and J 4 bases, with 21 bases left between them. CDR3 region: CATANPLTGSDTQYF. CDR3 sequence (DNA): TGTGCCACGGCCAACCCACTAACAGGTTCAGATACGCAGTATTTT.

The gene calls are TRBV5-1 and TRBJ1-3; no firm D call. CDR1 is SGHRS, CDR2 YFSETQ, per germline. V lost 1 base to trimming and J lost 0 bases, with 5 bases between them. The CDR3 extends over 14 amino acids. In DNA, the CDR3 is TGCGCCAGCAGCTTGCAGAGCTCTGGAAACACCATATATTTT. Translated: CASSLQSSGNTIYF.

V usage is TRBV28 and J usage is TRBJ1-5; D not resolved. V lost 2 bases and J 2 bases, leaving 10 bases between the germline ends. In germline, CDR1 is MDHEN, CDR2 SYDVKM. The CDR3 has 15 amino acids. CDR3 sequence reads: CASSLEGRGNQPQHF. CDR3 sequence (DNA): TGTGCCAGCAGTTTAGAGGGTCGGGGCAATCAGCCCCAGCATTTT.

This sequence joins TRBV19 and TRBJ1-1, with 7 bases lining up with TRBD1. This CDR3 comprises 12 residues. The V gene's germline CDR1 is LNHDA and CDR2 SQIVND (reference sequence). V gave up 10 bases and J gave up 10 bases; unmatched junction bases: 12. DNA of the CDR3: TGTGCCACCGCGGCCGGGACAGTAGTAGCTTTCTTT. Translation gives CATAAGTVVAFF.

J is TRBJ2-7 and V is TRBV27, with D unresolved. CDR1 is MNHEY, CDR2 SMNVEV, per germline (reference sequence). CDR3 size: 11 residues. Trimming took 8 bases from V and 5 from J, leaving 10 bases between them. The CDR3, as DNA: TGTGCCAGCCTCCCCCCCCACGAGCAGTACTTC. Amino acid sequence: CASLPPHEQYF.

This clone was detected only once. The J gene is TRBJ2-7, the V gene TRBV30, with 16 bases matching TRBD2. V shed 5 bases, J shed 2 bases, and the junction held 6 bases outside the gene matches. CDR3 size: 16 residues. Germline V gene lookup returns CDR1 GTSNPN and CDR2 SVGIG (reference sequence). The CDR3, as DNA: TGTGCCTGGGACCCTGGGACTAGCGGGAGGGCCTACGAGCAGTACTTC. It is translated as CAWDPGTSGRAYEQYF.

CDR3 residues: CASSLGEGTLYGYTF. CDR3 DNA: TGTGCCAGCAGCTTAGGGGAGGGAACCCTCTATGGCTACACCTTC. The gene calls are TRBV7-2 and TRBJ1-2; no reliable D call. This CDR3 is 15 amino acids long. Germline loops: CDR1 SGHTA, CDR2 FQGNSA. Trimming shortened V by 1 base and J by 4 bases, and 13 bases separated the two germline ends.

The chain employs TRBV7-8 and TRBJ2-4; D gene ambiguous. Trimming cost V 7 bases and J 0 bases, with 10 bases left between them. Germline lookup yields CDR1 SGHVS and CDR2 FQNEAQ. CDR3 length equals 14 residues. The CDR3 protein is CASNLRVAKNIQYF. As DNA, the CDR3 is TGTGCCAGCAACCTCCGGGTAGCCAAAAACATTCAGTACTTC.

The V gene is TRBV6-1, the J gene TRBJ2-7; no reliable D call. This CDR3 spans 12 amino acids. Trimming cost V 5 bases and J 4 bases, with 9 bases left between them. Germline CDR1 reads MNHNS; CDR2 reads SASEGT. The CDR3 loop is CASSYLPYEQYF. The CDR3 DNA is TGTGCCAGCAGTTATTTGCCGTACGAGCAGTACTTC.

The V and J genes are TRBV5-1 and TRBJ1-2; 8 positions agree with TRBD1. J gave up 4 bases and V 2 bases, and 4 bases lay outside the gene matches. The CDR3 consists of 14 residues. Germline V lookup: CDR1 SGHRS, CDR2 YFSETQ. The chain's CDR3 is CASSFGTGLYGYTF. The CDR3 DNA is TGCGCCAGCAGCTTCGGGACAGGTCTCTATGGCTACACCTTC.

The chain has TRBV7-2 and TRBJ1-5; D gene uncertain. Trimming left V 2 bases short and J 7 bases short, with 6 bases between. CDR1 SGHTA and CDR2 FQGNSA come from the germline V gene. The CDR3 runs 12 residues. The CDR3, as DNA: TGTGCCAGCAGCTTATTCTCCCAGCCCCAGCATTTT. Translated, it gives CASSLFSQPQHF.

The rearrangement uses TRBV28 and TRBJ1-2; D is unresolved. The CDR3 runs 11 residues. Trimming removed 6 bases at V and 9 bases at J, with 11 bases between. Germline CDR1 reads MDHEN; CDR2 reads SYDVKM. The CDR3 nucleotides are TGTGCCAGCAGCGCCCGTCTCAGCTACACCTTC. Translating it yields CASSARLSYTF.

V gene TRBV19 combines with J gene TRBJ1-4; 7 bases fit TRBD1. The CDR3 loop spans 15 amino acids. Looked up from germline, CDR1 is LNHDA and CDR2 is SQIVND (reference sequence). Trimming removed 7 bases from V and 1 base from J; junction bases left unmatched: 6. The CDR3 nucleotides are TGTGCCAGTACCCCTAGACAGGGAACTAATGAAAAACTGTTTTTT. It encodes CASTPRQGTNEKLFF. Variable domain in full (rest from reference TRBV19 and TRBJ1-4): DGGITQSPKYLFRKEGQNVTLSCEQNLNHDAMYWYRQDPGQGLRLIYYSQIVNDFQKGDIAEGYSVSREKKESFPLTVTSAQKNPTAFYLCASTPRQGTNEKLFFGSGTQLSVL.

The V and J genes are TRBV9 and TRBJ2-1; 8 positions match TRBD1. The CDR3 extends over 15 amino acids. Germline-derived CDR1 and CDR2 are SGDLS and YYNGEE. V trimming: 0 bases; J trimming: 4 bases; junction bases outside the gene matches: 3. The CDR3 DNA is TGTGCCAGCAGCGTAGGGGGACAGGAGTACAATGAGCAGTTCTTC. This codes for CASSVGGQEYNEQFF.

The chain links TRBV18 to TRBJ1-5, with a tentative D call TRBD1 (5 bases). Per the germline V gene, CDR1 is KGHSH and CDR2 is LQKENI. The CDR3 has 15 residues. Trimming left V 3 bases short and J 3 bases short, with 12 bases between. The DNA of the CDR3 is TGTGCCAGCTCACCCGGTCCAGGGTACAATCAGCCCCAGCATTTT. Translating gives CASSPGPGYNQPQHF.

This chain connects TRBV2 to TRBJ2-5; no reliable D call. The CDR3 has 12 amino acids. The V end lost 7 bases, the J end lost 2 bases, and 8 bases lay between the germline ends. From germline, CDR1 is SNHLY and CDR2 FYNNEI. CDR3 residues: CASTRPQETQYF. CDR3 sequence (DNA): TGTGCCAGCACCCGGCCGCAAGAGACCCAGTACTTC.

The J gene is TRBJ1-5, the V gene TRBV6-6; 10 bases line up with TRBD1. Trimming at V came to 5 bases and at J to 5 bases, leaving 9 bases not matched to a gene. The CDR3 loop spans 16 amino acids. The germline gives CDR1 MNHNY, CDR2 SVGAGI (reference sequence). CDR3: CASSAGTGVRDQPQHF. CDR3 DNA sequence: TGTGCCAGCAGTGCCGGGACAGGGGTCAGGGATCAGCCCCAGCATTTT.

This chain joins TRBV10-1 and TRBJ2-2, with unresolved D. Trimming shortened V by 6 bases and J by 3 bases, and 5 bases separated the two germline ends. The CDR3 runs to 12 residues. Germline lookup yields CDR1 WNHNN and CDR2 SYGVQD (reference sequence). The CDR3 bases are TGCGCCAGCAGCAGAGACACCGGGGAGCTGTTTTTT. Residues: CASSRDTGELFF.

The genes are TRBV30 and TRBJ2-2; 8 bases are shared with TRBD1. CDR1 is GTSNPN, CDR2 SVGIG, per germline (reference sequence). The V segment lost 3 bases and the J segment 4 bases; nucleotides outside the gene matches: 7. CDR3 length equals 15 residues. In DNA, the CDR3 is TGTGCCTGGAGGTCCGGGACAGGCGCCACCGGGGAGCTGTTTTTT. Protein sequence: CAWRSGTGATGELFF.

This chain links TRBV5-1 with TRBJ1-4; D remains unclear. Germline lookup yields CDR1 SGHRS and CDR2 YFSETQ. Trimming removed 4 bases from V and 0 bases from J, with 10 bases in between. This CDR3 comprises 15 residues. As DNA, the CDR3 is TGCGCCAGCAGCCCGAACATTGCAACTAATGAAAAACTGTTTTTT. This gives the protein CASSPNIATNEKLFF. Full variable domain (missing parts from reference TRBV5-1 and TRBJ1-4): KAGVTQTPRYLIKTRGQQVTLSCSPISGHRSVSWYQQTPGQGLQFLFEYFSETQRNKGNFPGRFSGRQFSNSRSEMNVSTLELGDSALYLCASSPNIATNEKLFFGSGTQLSVL.

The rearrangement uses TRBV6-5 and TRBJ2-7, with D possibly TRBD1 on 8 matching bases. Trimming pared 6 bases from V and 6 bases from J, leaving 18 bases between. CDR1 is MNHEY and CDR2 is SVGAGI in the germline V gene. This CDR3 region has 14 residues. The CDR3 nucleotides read TGTGCCAGCAGGCAAACAGGGGGAGGGCTCGAGCAGTACTTC. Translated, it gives CASRQTGGGLEQYF.